These 6 T cell receptor beta chains were sequenced from one sample in a study of OX40 agonist ivuxolimab in advanced cancers. Here immunoSEQ multiplex PCR was the method, and the copy in TCRdb shows in-frame clones only, minus some. The sample shows roughly 7,700 clones, around 74% of them seen only once. The sequencing here drew on CD4+ or CD8+ T cells sorted from blood, taken in a trial of the OX40 agonist ivuxolimab. Receptors were obtained from an adult with an advanced solid tumor such as melanoma, head and neck, liver or kidney cancer.

This chain uses TRBV5-1 with TRBJ2-1, with TRBD2 matching 8 bases. The CDR3 length is 15 residues. J gave up 4 bases and V 10 bases, and 13 bases lay outside the gene matches. Germline CDR1 reads SGHRS; CDR2 reads YFSETQ. CDR3 DNA: TGCGCCTCATCAGTGGGACTAGAATTTTACAATGAGCAGTTCTTC. It translates to CASSVGLEFYNEQFF.

The chain links TRBV12-5 to TRBJ2-1; no reliable D call. This CDR3 is built from 15 residues. The ends were cut back, 6 bases at V and 5 bases at J, with 17 bases in the middle. Looked up from germline, CDR1 is LGHNT and CDR2 is FRNRAP. The CDR3 reads CASGNPLGSHNEQFF. The CDR3 coding sequence is TGTGCTAGTGGGAATCCCCTTGGGTCTCACAATGAGCAGTTCTTC. The full variable domain, completed using reference TRBV12-5 and TRBJ2-1, is DARVTQTPRHKVTEMGQEVTMRCQPILGHNTVFWYRQTMMQGLELLAYFRNRAPLDDSGMPKDRFSAEMPDATLATLKIQPSEPRDSAVYFCASGNPLGSHNEQFFGPGTRLTVL.

This clone came up a few times. V is TRBV11-2 and J is TRBJ2-1, with TRBD1 matching 8 bases. Germline CDR1 and CDR2: SGHAT and FQNNGV. This CDR3 is 17 amino acids long. V lost 4 bases to trimming and J lost 8 bases; unmatched junction nucleotides: 16. CDR3 sequence: CASSSPIGQGNRDEQFF. The CDR3 nucleotides read TGTGCCAGCAGCTCCCCCATCGGACAGGGTAACCGGGATGAGCAGTTCTTC.

This clone is large in the sample. This CDR3 reads CASSAAGTDSYEQYF. CDR3 DNA: TGTGCCAGCAGCGCCGCCGGGACAGACTCCTACGAGCAGTACTTC. This chain uses TRBV9 with TRBJ2-7, with 7 bases aligning to TRBD1. The germline V gene has CDR1 SGDLS and CDR2 YYNGEE. Trimming removed 3 bases from V and 0 bases from J; junction bases left unmatched: 6. CDR3 length: 15 residues.

The rearrangement links TRBV5-4 to TRBJ2-3, with no clear D. Between the trimmed V and J ends, which lost 1 base and 0 bases, there was a span of 9 bases. Germline V gives CDR1 SGHNT, CDR2 YYREEE (reference sequence). This CDR3 spans 15 amino acids. The chain's CDR3 is CASSLLETSTDTQYF. CDR3 sequence (DNA): TGTGCCAGCAGCTTGCTGGAAACTAGCACAGATACGCAGTATTTT.

This clone came up a few times. The chain has TRBV6-5 and TRBJ2-1; 8 positions match TRBD2. The length of the CDR3 is 14 residues. Germline-derived CDR1 and CDR2 are MNHEY and SVGAGI. The junction had 6 bases not matched to a gene; V was cut back by 6 bases and J by 5 bases. CDR3 DNA: TGTGCCAGCAGGGCCAGCGGGGGCCACAATGAGCAGTTCTTC. It codes for CASRASGGHNEQFF.